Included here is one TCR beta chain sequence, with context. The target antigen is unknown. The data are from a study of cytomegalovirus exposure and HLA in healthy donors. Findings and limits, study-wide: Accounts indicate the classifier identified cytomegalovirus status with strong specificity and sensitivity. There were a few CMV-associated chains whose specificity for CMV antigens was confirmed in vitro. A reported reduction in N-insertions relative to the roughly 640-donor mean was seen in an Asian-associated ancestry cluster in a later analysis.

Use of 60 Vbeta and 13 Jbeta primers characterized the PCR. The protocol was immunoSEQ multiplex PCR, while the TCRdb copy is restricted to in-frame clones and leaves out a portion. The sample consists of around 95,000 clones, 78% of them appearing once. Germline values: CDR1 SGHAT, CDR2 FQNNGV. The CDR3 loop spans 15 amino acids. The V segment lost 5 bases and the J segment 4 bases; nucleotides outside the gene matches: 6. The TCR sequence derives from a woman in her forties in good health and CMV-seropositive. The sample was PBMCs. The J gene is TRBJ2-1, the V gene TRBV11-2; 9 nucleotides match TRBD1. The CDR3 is CASSLGTGPYNEQFF. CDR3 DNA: TGTGCCAGCAGCCTCGGGACAGGGCCTTACAATGAGCAGTTCTTC. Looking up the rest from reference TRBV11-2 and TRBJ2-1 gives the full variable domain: EAGVAQSPRYKIIEKRQSVAFWCNPISGHATLYWYQQILGQGPKLLIQFQNNGVVDDSQLPKDRFSAERLKGVDSTLKIQPAKLEDSAVYLCASSLGTGPYNEQFFGPGTRLTVL.